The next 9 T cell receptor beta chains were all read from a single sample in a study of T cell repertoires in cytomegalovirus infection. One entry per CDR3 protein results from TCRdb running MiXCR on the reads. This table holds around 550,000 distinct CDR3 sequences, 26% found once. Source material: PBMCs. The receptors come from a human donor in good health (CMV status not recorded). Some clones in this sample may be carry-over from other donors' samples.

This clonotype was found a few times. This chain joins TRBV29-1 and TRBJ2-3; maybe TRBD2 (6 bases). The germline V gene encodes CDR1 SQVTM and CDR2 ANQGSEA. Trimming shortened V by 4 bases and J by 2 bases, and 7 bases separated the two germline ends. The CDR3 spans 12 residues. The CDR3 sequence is CSVGTITDTQYF. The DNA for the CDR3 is TGCAGCGTTGGGACTATCACAGATACGCAGTATTTT.

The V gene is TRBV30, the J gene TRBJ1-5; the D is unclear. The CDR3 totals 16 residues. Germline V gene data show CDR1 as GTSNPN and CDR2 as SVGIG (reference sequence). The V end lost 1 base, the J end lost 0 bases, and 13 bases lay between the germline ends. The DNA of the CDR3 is TGTGCCTGGAGTGCTCCGACACGGTATAGCAATCAGCCCCAGCATTTT. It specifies CAWSAPTRYSNQPQHF.

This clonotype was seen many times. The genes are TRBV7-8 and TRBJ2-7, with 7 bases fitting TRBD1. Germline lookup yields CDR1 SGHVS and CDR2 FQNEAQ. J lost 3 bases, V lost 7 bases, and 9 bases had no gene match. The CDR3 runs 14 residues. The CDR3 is CASNDRASIYEQYF. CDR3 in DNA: TGTGCCAGCAACGACAGGGCTTCAATCTACGAGCAGTACTTC.

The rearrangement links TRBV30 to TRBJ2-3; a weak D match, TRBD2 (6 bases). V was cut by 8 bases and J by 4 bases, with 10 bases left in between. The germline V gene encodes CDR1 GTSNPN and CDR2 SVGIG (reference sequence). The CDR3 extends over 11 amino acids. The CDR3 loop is CARAGSDTQYF. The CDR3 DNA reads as TGTGCCCGGGCGGGGTCAGATACGCAGTATTTT. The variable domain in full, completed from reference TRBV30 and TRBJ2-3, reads SQTIHQWPATLVQPVGSPLSLECTVEGTSNPNLYWYRQAAGRGLQLLFYSVGIGQISSEVPQNLSASRPQDRQFILSSKKLLLSDSGFYLCARAGSDTQYFGPGTRLTVL.

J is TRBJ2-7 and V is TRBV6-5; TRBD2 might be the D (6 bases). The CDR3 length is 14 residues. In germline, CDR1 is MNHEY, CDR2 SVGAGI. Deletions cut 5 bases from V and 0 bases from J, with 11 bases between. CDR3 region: CASSEPSASYEQYF. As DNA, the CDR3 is TGTGCCAGCAGTGAGCCTAGCGCCTCCTACGAGCAGTACTTC.

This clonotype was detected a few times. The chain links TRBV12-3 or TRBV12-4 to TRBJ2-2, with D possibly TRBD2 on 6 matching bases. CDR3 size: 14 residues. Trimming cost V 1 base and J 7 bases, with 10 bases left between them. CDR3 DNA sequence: TGTGCCAGCAGTTTAGGGAGGAGGGTCGGGGAGCTGTTTTTT. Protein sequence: CASSLGRRVGELFF.

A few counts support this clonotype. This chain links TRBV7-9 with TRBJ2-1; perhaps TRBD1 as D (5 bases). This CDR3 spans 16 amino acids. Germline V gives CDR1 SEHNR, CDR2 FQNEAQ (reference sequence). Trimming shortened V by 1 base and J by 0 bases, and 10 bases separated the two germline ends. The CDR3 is CASSLGQPGSYNEQFF. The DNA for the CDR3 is TGTGCCAGCAGCTTAGGACAGCCAGGCTCCTACAATGAGCAGTTCTTC.

CDR3 sequence (DNA): TGTGCCAGCAGTTTTAGAAGCGGCAGGGGGTACTATGGCTACACCTTC. Encoded protein: CASSFRSGRGYYGYTF. The gene calls are TRBV12-3 or TRBV12-4 and TRBJ1-2, with 7 nucleotides matching TRBD1. With 3 bases clipped from V and 3 bases from J, the junction kept 10 bases outside the gene matches. The CDR3 extends over 16 amino acids.

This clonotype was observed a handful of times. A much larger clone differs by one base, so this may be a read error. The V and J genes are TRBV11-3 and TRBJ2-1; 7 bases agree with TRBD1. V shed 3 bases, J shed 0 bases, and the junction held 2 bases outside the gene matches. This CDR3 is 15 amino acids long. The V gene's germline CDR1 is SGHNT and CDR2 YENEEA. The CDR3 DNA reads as TGTGCCAGCAGCTTGGGACAGATCTCCTACAATGAGCAGTTCTTC. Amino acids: CASSLGQISYNEQFF.